These 30 T cell receptor beta chains originate from one sample sequenced in a study of blood T cells in healthy people across ages. A sample-barcoded 5' primer and a J-beta primer mix were used in a second PCR of roughly 7 to 11 cycles. TCRdb passed the 5' RACE reads through MiXCR, listing each CDR3 protein once. Counted here are hundreds of thousands of distinct CDR3 sequences, roughly 49% occurring once; the ten biggest clones make up under 35%. The specimen sequenced was blood. All receptors derive from a woman aged 60-75 years in good health.

The chain joins TRBV10-3 to TRBJ1-2, with TRBD1 matching over 10 bases. After removal of 6 bases from V and 6 bases from J, the junction contained 10 bases not matched to a gene. Germline-derived CDR1 and CDR2 are ENHRY and SYGVKD. The length of the CDR3 is 15 residues. The CDR3 spells CAISPGTGAVNGYTF. The CDR3 DNA follows: TGTGCCATCAGCCCCGGGACAGGGGCCGTGAATGGCTACACCTTC.

Many counts were recorded for this clonotype. The V call is TRBV25-1, the J call TRBJ2-5, with D perhaps matching TRBD1 (6 bases). Looked up from germline, CDR1 is MGHDK and CDR2 is SYGVNS. Trimming took 0 bases from V and 5 from J, leaving 7 bases between them. The CDR3 extends over 13 amino acids. The CDR3 loop reads CASSEYGGETQYF. CDR3 sequence (DNA): TGTGCCAGCAGTGAATATGGGGGCGAGACCCAGTACTTC.

V and J are TRBV10-3 and TRBJ2-3; maybe TRBD2 (5 bases). This CDR3 contains 16 residues. The V gene lost 2 bases and the J gene lost 2 bases, with 14 bases spanning the gap. Germline CDR1 reads ENHRY; CDR2 reads SYGVKD. CDR3 sequence reads: CAISERRTGNTDTQYF. The DNA for the CDR3 is TGTGCCATCAGTGAGCGACGGACTGGAAACACAGATACGCAGTATTTT.

This clonotype was observed a handful of times. The CDR3 is CASSSGVDEQFF. The CDR3 DNA reads TGTGCCAGCAGTTCCGGGGTCGATGAGCAGTTCTTC. The chain recombines TRBV6-2 or TRBV6-3 with TRBJ2-1; D might be TRBD2 (5 bases). The CDR3 extends over 12 amino acids. V shed 4 bases and J shed 8 bases, with 9 bases lying between them. Germline assignment: CDR1 MNHEY and CDR2 SVGEGT.

This clonotype was seen more than once but under ten times. This chain uses TRBV20-1 with TRBJ2-1; 9 positions match TRBD2. Germline V gene lookup returns CDR1 DFQATT and CDR2 SNEGSKA (reference sequence). CDR3 length: 14 amino acids. V was clipped by 3 bases and J by 9 bases; unmatched bases: 9. CDR3 sequence: CSASPSSGTPEQFF. In DNA form, the CDR3 reads TGCAGTGCTAGTCCCTCTAGCGGGACCCCTGAGCAGTTCTTC.

This clonotype was seen repeatedly, ten times or more. The chain combines TRBV25-1 with TRBJ1-4; 8 bases map to TRBD1. Germline CDR1 reads MGHDK; CDR2 reads SYGVNS. The J segment lost 8 bases and the V segment lost 4 bases, leaving 9 bases of the junction unmatched. The CDR3 spans 15 residues. CDR3 in DNA: TGTGCCAGCAGTGGGGACAACAGGGGGGACGAAAAACTGTTTTTT. Translation gives CASSGDNRGDEKLFF.

With respect to this clonotype: This sequence may be a read error, since a much larger clone differs from it by one base. The CDR3 DNA reads as TGTGCCAGCAGAGGGGAAACCTACGAGCAGCACTTC. It is translated as CASRGETYEQHF. This chain uses TRBV27 with TRBJ2-7; maybe TRBD1 (5 bases). This CDR3 has 12 amino acids. In germline, CDR1 is MNHEY, CDR2 SMNVEV (reference sequence).

The chain is built from TRBV5-1 and TRBJ1-4, with 9 nucleotides matching TRBD1. V dropped 3 bases and J dropped 5; count of bases not matched to a gene: 5. Germline CDR1 and CDR2: SGHRS and YFSETQ. The CDR3 length is 15 residues. The CDR3 sequence: CASSWSGTGNEKLFF. The CDR3 DNA sequence: TGCGCCAGCAGCTGGTCCGGGACAGGGAATGAAAAACTGTTTTTT.

This clonotype was counted between two and nine times. The rearrangement links TRBV4-3 to TRBJ1-2; 11 bases map to TRBD1. Per germline, CDR1 LGHNA and CDR2 YSLEER. The junction had 13 bases not matched to a gene; V was cut back by 6 bases and J by 7 bases. This CDR3 has 16 residues. CDR3 sequence: CASSFTGTGGHGGYTF. The CDR3 DNA reads as TGCGCCAGCAGTTTCACCGGGACAGGGGGTCATGGTGGCTACACCTTC.

This clonotype was detected only a few times. This chain connects TRBV4-2 to TRBJ1-2; perhaps TRBD1 as D (6 bases). The V gene's germline CDR1 is LGHNA and CDR2 YNFKEQ. V was pared by 0 bases and J by 2 bases, with 10 bases between. The length of the CDR3 is 15 residues. The CDR3 region has the DNA TGTGCCAGCAGCCAAGAGCGCGGACAGAACTATGGCTACACCTTC. Amino acids: CASSQERGQNYGYTF.

V gene TRBV9 combines with J gene TRBJ2-7; 7 positions agree with TRBD2. Losses at the gene ends were 0 bases for V and 3 bases for J; bases not matched to a gene: 12. Germline V gives CDR1 SGDLS, CDR2 YYNGEE. The CDR3 runs 17 residues. CDR3 residues: CASSVGVGTTKGYEQYF. CDR3 bases: TGTGCCAGCAGCGTAGGGGTCGGGACTACCAAGGGCTACGAGCAGTACTTC.

A note on this clonotype: A read error is possible here, since a much larger clone lies one base away. This sequence joins TRBV7-2 and TRBJ2-5; no reliable D call. The germline V and J ends were trimmed by 1 base and 11 bases, with 20 bases remaining between them. Germline V lookup: CDR1 SGHTA, CDR2 FQGNSA. This CDR3 region has 15 residues. CDR3 DNA: TGTGCCAGCAGCTTAGGGCGTATTCCGTACAATGAGCAGTACTTC. It yields the protein CASSLGRIPYNEQYF.

This chain links TRBV5-1 with TRBJ2-3, with 9 bases matching TRBD2. With 2 bases clipped from V and 1 base from J, the junction kept 5 bases outside the gene matches. This CDR3 comprises 16 residues. The germline V gene encodes CDR1 SGHRS and CDR2 YFSETQ. DNA of the CDR3: TGCGCCAGCAGCTTTAGCGGGAGCACCCGCACAGATACGCAGTATTTT. It specifies CASSFSGSTRTDTQYF.

This sequence joins TRBV20-1 and TRBJ2-1; weak D call: TRBD1 (6 bases). The germline V gene encodes CDR1 DFQATT and CDR2 SNEGSKA (reference sequence). The CDR3 is 16 amino acids. V was trimmed by 6 bases and J by 1 base, leaving 19 bases between them. CDR3 sequence (DNA): TGCAGTGCCGTAGACAGGAGAAAAGGATCCTACAATGAGCAGTTCTTC. Encoded protein: CSAVDRRKGSYNEQFF.

DNA for the CDR3: TGTGCCAGCAGGGGGGGGACATCCCATAATTCACCCCTCCACTTT. Residues: CASRGGTSHNSPLHF. The chain joins TRBV6-5 to TRBJ1-6; D may be TRBD1 (6 bases). CDR1 and CDR2 from the germline V gene are MNHEY and SVGAGI. The V end lost 6 bases, the J end lost 5 bases, and 14 bases lay between the germline ends. The CDR3 consists of 15 residues.

Regarding this clonotype: This is likely a read error, given that the CDR3 carries no conserved phenylalanine or tryptophan at its end. V is TRBV7-2 and J is TRBJ2-1, with D uncertain. From germline, CDR1 is SGHTA and CDR2 FQGNSA. V lost 1 base to trimming and J lost 7 bases, with 5 bases between them. The CDR3 runs to 12 residues. The DNA of the CDR3 is TGTGCCAGCAGCTTAGGGTTGAATGAGCAGTTCTCC. It encodes CASSLGLNEQFS.

This clonotype occurred a few times. The chain uses TRBV20-1 and TRBJ1-2; D remains unclear. V was clipped by 3 bases and J by 5 bases, with 7 bases between them. The CDR3 extends over 11 amino acids. In germline, CDR1 is DFQATT, CDR2 SNEGSKA (reference sequence). The CDR3 DNA is TGCAGTGCTAGGGACTTGTATGGCTACACCTTC. It specifies CSARDLYGYTF.

This clonotype has more than one count but fewer than ten. The genes are TRBV29-1 and TRBJ1-2; D is uncertain. The CDR3 has 11 amino acids. Trimming pared 6 bases from V and 6 bases from J, leaving 11 bases between. Germline V gene lookup returns CDR1 SQVTM and CDR2 ANQGSEA. The CDR3 nucleotides are TGCAGCGTCCGGACTTTCGATGGCTACACCTTC. This translates into CSVRTFDGYTF.

The table lists this clonotype with many counts. The chain joins TRBV6-2 or TRBV6-3 to TRBJ2-1; D gene unclear. The V end lost 8 bases, the J end lost 10 bases, and 12 bases lay between the germline ends. The CDR3 runs 11 residues. Per germline, CDR1 MNHEY and CDR2 SVGEGT. The CDR3 reads CASLLGKEQFF. CDR3 nucleotides: TGTGCCAGCCTCCTGGGAAAAGAGCAGTTCTTC.

The chain couples TRBV20-1 to TRBJ2-5, with TRBD2 identical over 8 bases. Germline CDR1 reads DFQATT; CDR2 reads SNEGSKA (reference sequence). Losses at the gene ends were 2 bases for V and 11 bases for J; bases not matched to a gene: 22. The CDR3 length is 17 residues. CDR3 nucleotide sequence: TGCAGTGCTAGATCATTGTCGGGCGGGAGGATCGACAATGAGCAGTACTTC. Its translation: CSARSLSGGRIDNEQYF.

CDR3 DNA: TGTGCCAGCAGTTTATTGGGAGACTCCTACAATGAGCAGTTCTTC. Translating gives CASSLLGDSYNEQFF. V gene TRBV27 combines with J gene TRBJ2-1; possible D gene TRBD2, 5 bases. This CDR3 region has 15 residues. V was trimmed by 1 base and J by 0 bases, leaving 7 bases between them. Germline CDR1 MNHEY, CDR2 SMNVEV (reference sequence).

The chain uses TRBV7-2 and TRBJ2-5; D gene unclear. This CDR3 region has 15 residues. V gave up 8 bases and J gave up 5 bases, with 21 bases separating them. Germline values: CDR1 SGHTA, CDR2 FQGNSA. The CDR3 nucleotides read TGTGCCAGCGTCGACGTGTTTCGCTCTGTTGAGACCCAGTACTTC. Protein product: CASVDVFRSVETQYF. Based on the CDR3 plus reference TRBV7-2 and TRBJ2-5, the full variable domain is GAGVSQSPSNKVTEKGKDVELRCDPISGHTALYWYRQSLGQGLEFLIYFQGNSAPDKSGLPSDRFSAERTGGSVSTLTIQRTQQEDSAVYLCASVDVFRSVETQYFGPGTRLLVL.

This clonotype was observed many times. The chain combines TRBV29-1 with TRBJ2-6, with D unclear. The germline V gene encodes CDR1 SQVTM and CDR2 ANQGSEA. V was clipped by 6 bases and J by 2 bases, with 5 bases between them. The CDR3 spans 12 residues. This CDR3 reads CSVGTGANVLTF. CDR3 sequence (DNA): TGCAGCGTGGGAACTGGGGCCAACGTCCTGACTTTC.

This clonotype was detected a few times. The chain recombines TRBV29-1 with TRBJ1-6; D not resolved. Germline CDR1 and CDR2: SQVTM and ANQGSEA. The germline V and J ends were trimmed by 8 bases and 10 bases, with 18 bases remaining between them. The CDR3 spans 13 residues. CDR3 loop: CSSDLKGKSPLHF. CDR3 nucleotides: TGCAGCTCCGACTTGAAGGGTAAATCACCCCTCCACTTT.

This rearrangement joins TRBV18 to TRBJ1-1; TRBD1 agrees at 7 bases. The CDR3 is 13 residues long. Unmatched junction bases numbered 5, after V lost 4 bases and J lost 6 bases. Germline loops: CDR1 KGHSH, CDR2 LQKENI. CDR3 in amino acids: CASSQGADAEAFF. The CDR3 DNA reads as TGTGCCAGCTCACAGGGGGCCGACGCTGAAGCTTTCTTT. Combining the CDR3 with reference TRBV18 and TRBJ1-1 gives the whole variable domain NAGVMQNPRHLVRRRGQEARLRCSPMKGHSHVYWYRQLPEEGLKFMVYLQKENIIDESGMPKERFSAEFPKEGPSILRIQQVVRGDSAAYFCASSQGADAEAFFGQGTRLTVV.

This chain joins TRBV4-3 and TRBJ2-1; 7 nucleotides line up with TRBD2. The CDR3 contains 18 residues. J lost 0 bases, V lost 0 bases, and 8 bases had no gene match. From germline, CDR1 is LGHNA and CDR2 YSLEER. CDR3 sequence reads: CASSQDLLAESSYNEQFF. The CDR3, as DNA: TGCGCCAGCAGCCAAGATCTGCTAGCGGAAAGCTCCTACAATGAGCAGTTCTTC.

The J gene is TRBJ2-7, the V gene TRBV29-1; 11 bases align to TRBD1. The J call is in doubt because the DNA end fits TRBJ2-5 better. The CDR3 consists of 15 residues. Germline values: CDR1 SQVTM, CDR2 ANQGSEA. In DNA form, the CDR3 reads TGCAGCGTTTCTGGGACAGGGGGAAATAAAGAGACCCAGTACTTC. Protein: CSVSGTGGNKETQYF.

V gene TRBV10-3 combines with J gene TRBJ2-1; 7 positions agree with TRBD1. V dropped 6 bases and J dropped 7; count of bases not matched to a gene: 9. CDR1 is ENHRY, CDR2 SYGVKD, per germline. The CDR3 has 14 residues. CDR3 loop: CAIRDVTGSNEQFF. The CDR3 DNA follows: TGTGCCATCAGAGACGTGACAGGGTCAAATGAGCAGTTCTTC.

In its sample, this clonotype was seen once. The V and J genes are TRBV24-1 and TRBJ1-2, with D possibly being TRBD1 (5 bases). The CDR3 totals 12 residues. V lost 4 bases to trimming and J lost 4 bases, with 6 bases between them. Germline V gene data show CDR1 as KGHDR and CDR2 as SFDVKD. CDR3 sequence (DNA): TGTGCCACCAGTGAGGGACCCTATGGCTACACCTTC. It specifies CATSEGPYGYTF.

V usage is TRBV20-1 and J usage is TRBJ2-2, with a tentative D call TRBD1 (5 bases). This CDR3 has 14 amino acids. Trimming stripped 4 bases from V and 4 bases from J, with 13 bases between. CDR1 and CDR2 from the germline V gene are DFQATT and SNEGSKA (reference sequence). CDR3 DNA sequence: TGCAGTGCTACTAGGGGCCCGATCACCGGGGAGCTGTTTTTT. Its translation is CSATRGPITGELFF.